A single sample gave rise to the 16 T cell receptor beta chains below, sequenced in a study of blood T cell repertoires in COVID-19. TCRdb keeps only in-frame clones here, not all; method: immunoSEQ multiplex PCR. The sample yields roughly 250,000 clones, 65% to 90% seen once. Sequencing used peripheral blood. These receptors were obtained from a woman aged 70-85 years with acute or convalescent COVID-19.

This chain's CDR3 is CASSFGQGVSSTNEKLFF. The CDR3 DNA reads TGTGCCAGCAGCTTCGGACAGGGGGTAAGTTCGACTAATGAAAAACTGTTTTTT. The chain combines TRBV5-6 with TRBJ1-4; 10 bases map to TRBD1. From germline, CDR1 is SGHDT and CDR2 YYEEEE. The CDR3 totals 18 residues. V shed 2 bases and J 2 bases; nucleotides not matched to a gene: 9. The full variable domain, rest sourced from reference TRBV5-6 and TRBJ1-4, is DAGVTQSPTHLIKTRGQQVTLRCSPKSGHDTVSWYQQALGQGPQFIFQYYEEEERQRGNFPDRFSGHQFPNYSSELNVNALLLGDSALYLCASSFGQGVSSTNEKLFFGSGTQLSVL.

The V gene is TRBV27, the J gene TRBJ1-1; perhaps TRBD1 as D (6 bases). The CDR3 extends over 15 amino acids. CDR1 is MNHEY, CDR2 SMNVEV, per germline (reference sequence). Trimming shortened V by 5 bases and J by 4 bases, and 17 bases separated the two germline ends. The DNA for the CDR3 is TGTGCCAGCAGTCTCGCTCAGGGGTTGGGCACTGAAGCTTTCTTT. This translates into CASSLAQGLGTEAFF.

The V gene is TRBV21-1, the J gene TRBJ1-2; the D call TRBD1 from the table was never checked on the DNA. TRBV21-1 constitutes a pseudogene. This CDR3 spans 16 amino acids. The CDR3 nucleotides are TGTGCCAGCAGCACCCGGGACAGGGTCATCCGCTATGGCTACACCTTC. It yields the protein CASSTRDRVIRYGYTF.

The table lists this clone with a count of one. V is TRBV4-2 and J is TRBJ1-6; D perhaps matches TRBD1 (6 bases). This CDR3 region has 15 residues. The V gene's germline CDR1 is LGHNA and CDR2 YNFKEQ. V was trimmed by 7 bases and J by 3 bases, leaving 13 bases between them. For the CDR3, the DNA is TGTGCCAGCAAAGGGGGGGCGGGCTATAATTCACCCCTCCACTTT. Translated: CASKGGAGYNSPLHF.

This chain connects TRBV30 to TRBJ1-2; 8 bases map to TRBD1. After removal of 7 bases from V and 0 bases from J, the junction contained 4 bases not matched to a gene. The germline CDR1 and CDR2 sequences are GTSNPN and SVGIG (reference sequence). The CDR3 consists of 13 residues. Here the CDR3 reads CASGGRTNYGYTF. CDR3 nucleotide sequence: TGTGCCTCAGGGGGCCGTACTAACTATGGCTACACCTTC.

The chain uses TRBV12-3 or TRBV12-4 and TRBJ1-2; 7 nucleotides agree with TRBD1. Unmatched junction bases numbered 3, after V lost 7 bases and J lost 1 base. The CDR3 spans 13 residues. Here the CDR3 DNA reads TGTGCCAGCACCACAGGGGATAACTATGGCTACACCTTC. The encoded protein is CASTTGDNYGYTF.

The chain carries TRBV9 and TRBJ2-5, with TRBD1 matching 7 bases. The CDR3 is made up of 13 amino acids. The V and J ends lost 2 bases and 5 bases, in that order; junction bases with no gene match: 3. Germline assignment: CDR1 SGDLS and CDR2 YYNGEE. DNA of the CDR3: TGTGCCAGCAGCGTTAGGGGGCAGGAGACCCAGTACTTC. Protein sequence: CASSVRGQETQYF.

This clone is a singleton in its sample. The chain employs TRBV19 and TRBJ2-6; D not certain. The V end lost 9 bases, the J end lost 1 base, and 7 bases lay between the germline ends. Germline loops: CDR1 LNHDA, CDR2 SQIVND (reference sequence). The CDR3 extends over 13 amino acids. CDR3 coding DNA: TGTGCCAGCCTGAGGTCTGGGGCCAACGTCCTGACTTTC. It specifies CASLRSGANVLTF. Complete variable domain (other parts from reference TRBV19 and TRBJ2-6): DGGITQSPKYLFRKEGQNVTLSCEQNLNHDAMYWYRQDPGQGLRLIYYSQIVNDFQKGDIAEGYSVSREKKESFPLTVTSAQKNPTAFYLCASLRSGANVLTFGAGSRLTVL.

CDR3: CASSHPSGGAREQFF. In nucleotides, the CDR3 is TGCGCCAGCAGCCATCCTAGCGGGGGGGCCAGGGAGCAGTTCTTC. V is TRBV5-1 and J is TRBJ2-1; 12 bases are shared with TRBD2. The germline CDR1 and CDR2 sequences are SGHRS and YFSETQ. The V and J ends lost 4 bases and 10 bases, in that order; junction bases with no gene match: 9. CDR3 length equals 15 residues.

V usage is TRBV6-5 and J usage is TRBJ1-5; tentatively, D is TRBD1 (6 bases). The CDR3 length is 15 residues. Germline V gene data show CDR1 as MNHEY and CDR2 as SVGAGI. V lost 3 bases and J 6 bases, leaving 15 bases between the germline ends. The CDR3 bases are TGTGCCAGCAGTTATGTCCAGGGGTCGGGTCAGCCCCAGCATTTT. Amino acids: CASSYVQGSGQPQHF.

This clone appeared once. V and J are TRBV19 and TRBJ2-2; 8 bases line up with TRBD1. CDR3 length equals 15 residues. The germline V gene encodes CDR1 LNHDA and CDR2 SQIVND (reference sequence). V lost 4 bases and J lost 5; bases outside the gene matches: 6. The CDR3 region is CASSRSRGRTGELFF. The CDR3 DNA is TGTGCCAGTAGTAGGTCCAGGGGGCGAACCGGGGAGCTGTTTTTT.

The V and J genes are TRBV6-1 and TRBJ1-3; TRBD1 is a possible D gene (5 bases). Trimming removed 0 bases at V and 0 bases at J, with 9 bases between. The CDR3 covers 16 residues. From germline, CDR1 is MNHNS and CDR2 SASEGT. The CDR3 region is CASSEAGGFSGNTIYF. DNA of the CDR3: TGTGCCAGCAGTGAAGCGGGGGGATTCTCTGGAAACACCATATATTTT.

J is TRBJ2-5 and V is TRBV2; TRBD1 aligns across 7 bases. V shed 4 bases and J 6 bases; nucleotides not matched to a gene: 11. Germline V CDR1 and CDR2: SNHLY, FYNNEI. This CDR3 contains 15 residues. CDR3 bases: TGTGCCAGCAGTGCCGCCAGGGGGTCATTAAAGACCCAGTACTTC. Translating gives CASSAARGSLKTQYF.

This sequence joins TRBV3-1 (or the pseudogene TRBV3-2) and TRBJ1-2; 10 bases line up with TRBD1. Unmatched junction bases numbered 10, after V lost 4 bases and J lost 8 bases. The germline V gene encodes CDR1 LGHDT and CDR2 YNNKEL (reference sequence). The CDR3 is 15 residues long. This CDR3 is CASSPRGTGAGGYTF. DNA of the CDR3: TGTGCCAGCAGCCCGAGGGGGACAGGGGCGGGCGGCTACACCTTC.

The gene calls are TRBV4-3 and TRBJ1-6; no clear D. This CDR3 is 15 amino acids long. Between the trimmed V and J ends, which lost 1 base and 0 bases, there was a span of 4 bases. The germline gives CDR1 LGHNA, CDR2 YSLEER. CDR3 protein: CASSQGSSYNSPLHF. In DNA form, the CDR3 reads TGCGCCAGCAGCCAAGGGAGCTCCTATAATTCACCCCTCCACTTT.

The chain has TRBV10-3 and TRBJ1-5; D ambiguous. Trimming left V 0 bases short and J 2 bases short, with 5 bases between. The CDR3 loop spans 14 amino acids. Germline lookup yields CDR1 ENHRY and CDR2 SYGVKD. This chain's CDR3 is CAISESSGNQPQHF. The DNA of the CDR3 is TGTGCCATCAGTGAGTCGAGCGGCAATCAGCCCCAGCATTTT.